The 3 T cell receptor beta chains reported below all come from one sample, sequenced in a study of blood T cell repertoires in COVID-19. Sequencing used immunoSEQ multiplex PCR; TCRdb keeps in-frame clones, though not all of them. The top ten clones hold roughly 10% of a sample with some 49,000 clones, less than 90% of them seen once. Sample: peripheral blood. Receptor source: a human donor in a cohort sampled during active COVID-19.

The V gene is TRBV7-2, the J gene TRBJ2-5; D perhaps matches TRBD2 (6 bases). This CDR3 is built from 14 residues. In germline, CDR1 is SGHTA, CDR2 FQGNSA. Trimming removed 5 bases from V and 2 bases from J, with 12 bases in between. The CDR3 sequence: CASSQGLTQETQYF. As DNA, the CDR3 is TGTGCCAGCAGCCAGGGACTGACACAAGAGACCCAGTACTTC.

In this sample, this clone turned up a few times. The chain recombines TRBV28 with TRBJ1-1, with TRBD1 identical over 11 bases. Germline trimming cut 6 bases from V and 10 bases from J; bases unmatched to any gene: 10. This CDR3 has 14 amino acids. The germline V gene encodes CDR1 MDHEN and CDR2 SYDVKM. CDR3 in DNA: TGTGCCAGCAGCCTAGGGGGACAGGGGGGACGAGCTTTCTTT. Translating it yields CASSLGGQGGRAFF.

The chain links TRBV11-2 to TRBJ2-7; 7 positions match TRBD1. The CDR3 is made up of 16 amino acids. Germline CDR1 is SGHAT and CDR2 is FQNNGV. The J segment lost 0 bases and the V segment lost 3 bases, leaving 8 bases of the junction unmatched. The chain's CDR3 is CASSFSRTGASYEQYF. CDR3 nucleotides: TGTGCCAGCAGCTTCAGCCGGACAGGTGCCTCCTACGAGCAGTACTTC. Using reference TRBV11-2 and TRBJ2-7 for the parts outside the CDR3, the full variable domain is EAGVAQSPRYKIIEKRQSVAFWCNPISGHATLYWYQQILGQGPKLLIQFQNNGVVDDSQLPKDRFSAERLKGVDSTLKIQPAKLEDSAVYLCASSFSRTGASYEQYFGPGTRLTVT.